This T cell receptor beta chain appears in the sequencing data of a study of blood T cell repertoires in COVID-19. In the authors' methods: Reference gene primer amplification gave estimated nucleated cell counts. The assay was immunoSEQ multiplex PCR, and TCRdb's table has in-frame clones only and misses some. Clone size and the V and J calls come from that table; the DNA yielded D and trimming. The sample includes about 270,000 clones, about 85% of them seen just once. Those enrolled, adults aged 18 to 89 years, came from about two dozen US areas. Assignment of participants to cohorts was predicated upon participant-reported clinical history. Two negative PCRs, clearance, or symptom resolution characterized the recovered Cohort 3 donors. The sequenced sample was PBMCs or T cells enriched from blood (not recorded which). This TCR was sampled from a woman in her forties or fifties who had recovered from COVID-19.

The CDR3 loop is CASRPTGTSSEQYF. The CDR3 DNA reads as TGTGCCAGCAGGCCCACCGGGACTAGCTCTGAGCAGTACTTC. The rearrangement links TRBV28 to TRBJ2-7; 9 bases line up with TRBD2. With 6 bases clipped from V and 7 bases from J, the junction kept 10 bases outside the gene matches. Per germline, CDR1 MDHEN and CDR2 SYDVKM. CDR3 length: 14 residues.